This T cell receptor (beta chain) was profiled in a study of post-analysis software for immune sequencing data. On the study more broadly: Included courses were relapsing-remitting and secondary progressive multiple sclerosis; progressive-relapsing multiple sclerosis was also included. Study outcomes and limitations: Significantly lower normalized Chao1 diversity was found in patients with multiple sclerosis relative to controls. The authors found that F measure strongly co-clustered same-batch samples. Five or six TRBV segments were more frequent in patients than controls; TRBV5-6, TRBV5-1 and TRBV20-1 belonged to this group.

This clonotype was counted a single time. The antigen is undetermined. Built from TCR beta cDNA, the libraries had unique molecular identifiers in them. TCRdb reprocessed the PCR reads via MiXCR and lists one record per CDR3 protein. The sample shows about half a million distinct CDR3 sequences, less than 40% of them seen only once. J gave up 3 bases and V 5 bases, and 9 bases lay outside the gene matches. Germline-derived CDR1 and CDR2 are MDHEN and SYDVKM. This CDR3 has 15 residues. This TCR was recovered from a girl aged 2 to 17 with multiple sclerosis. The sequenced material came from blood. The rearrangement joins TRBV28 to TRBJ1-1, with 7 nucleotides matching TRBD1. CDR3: CASSSKGQGDTEAFF. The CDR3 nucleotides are TGTGCCAGCAGTAGTAAGGGGCAGGGGGACACTGAAGCTTTCTTT.